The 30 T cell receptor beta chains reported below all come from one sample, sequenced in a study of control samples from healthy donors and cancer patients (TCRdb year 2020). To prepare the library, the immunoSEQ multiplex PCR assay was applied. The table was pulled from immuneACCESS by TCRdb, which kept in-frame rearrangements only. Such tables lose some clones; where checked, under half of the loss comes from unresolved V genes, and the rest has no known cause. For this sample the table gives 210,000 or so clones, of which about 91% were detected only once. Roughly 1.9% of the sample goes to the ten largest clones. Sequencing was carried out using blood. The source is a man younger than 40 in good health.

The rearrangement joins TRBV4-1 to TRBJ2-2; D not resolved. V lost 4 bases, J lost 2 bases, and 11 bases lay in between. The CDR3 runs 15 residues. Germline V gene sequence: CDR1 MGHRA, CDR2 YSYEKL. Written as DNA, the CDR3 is TGCGCCAGCAGCCTGGGCCAGACTAACACCGGGGAGCTGTTTTTT. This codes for CASSLGQTNTGELFF.

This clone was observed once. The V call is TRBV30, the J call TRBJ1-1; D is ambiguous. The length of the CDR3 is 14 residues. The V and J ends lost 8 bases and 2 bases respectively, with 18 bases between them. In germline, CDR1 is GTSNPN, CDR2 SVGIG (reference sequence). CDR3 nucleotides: TGTGCCCGGATTCGTGGGCCCAATAACACTGAAGCTTTCTTT. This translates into CARIRGPNNTEAFF.

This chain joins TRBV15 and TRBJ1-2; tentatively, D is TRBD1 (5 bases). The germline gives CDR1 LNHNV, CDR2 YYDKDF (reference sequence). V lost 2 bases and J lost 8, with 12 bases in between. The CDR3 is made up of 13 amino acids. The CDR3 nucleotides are TGTGCCACCAGCAGACCTCTACAGGACGGCTACACCTTC. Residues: CATSRPLQDGYTF.

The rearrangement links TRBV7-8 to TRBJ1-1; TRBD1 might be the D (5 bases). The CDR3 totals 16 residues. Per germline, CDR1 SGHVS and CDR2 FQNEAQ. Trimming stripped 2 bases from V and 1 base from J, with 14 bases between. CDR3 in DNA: TGTGCCAGCAGCTTAAATCGCGGGGGGACGAACACTGAAGCTTTCTTT. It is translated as CASSLNRGGTNTEAFF. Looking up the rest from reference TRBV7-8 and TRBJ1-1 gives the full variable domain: GAGVSQSPRYKVAKRGQDVALRCDPISGHVSLFWYQQALGQGPEFLTYFQNEAQLDKSGLPSDRFFAERPEGSVSTLKIQRTQQEDSAVYLCASSLNRGGTNTEAFFGQGTRLTVV.

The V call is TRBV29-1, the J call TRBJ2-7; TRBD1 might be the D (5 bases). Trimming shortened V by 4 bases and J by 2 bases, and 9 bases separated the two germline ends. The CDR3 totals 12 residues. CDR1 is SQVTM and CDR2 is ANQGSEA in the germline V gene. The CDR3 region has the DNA TGCAGCGTTGGCAGGGCCCCCTACGAGCAGTACTTC. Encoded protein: CSVGRAPYEQYF.

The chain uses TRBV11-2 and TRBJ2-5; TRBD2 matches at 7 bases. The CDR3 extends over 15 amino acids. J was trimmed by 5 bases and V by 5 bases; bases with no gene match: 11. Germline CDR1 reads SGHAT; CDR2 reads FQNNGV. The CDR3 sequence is CASSESRGSGETQYF. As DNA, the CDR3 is TGTGCCAGCAGCGAAAGTCGGGGTAGCGGGGAGACCCAGTACTTC. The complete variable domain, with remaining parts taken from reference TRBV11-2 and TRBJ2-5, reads EAGVAQSPRYKIIEKRQSVAFWCNPISGHATLYWYQQILGQGPKLLIQFQNNGVVDDSQLPKDRFSAERLKGVDSTLKIQPAKLEDSAVYLCASSESRGSGETQYFGPGTRLLVL.

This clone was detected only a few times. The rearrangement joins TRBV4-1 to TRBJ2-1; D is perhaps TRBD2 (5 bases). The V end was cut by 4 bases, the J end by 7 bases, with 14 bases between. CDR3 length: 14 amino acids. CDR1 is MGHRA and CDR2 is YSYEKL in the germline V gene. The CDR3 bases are TGCGCCAGCAGCCGCGGGCCGAATTTAAATGAGCAGTTCTTC. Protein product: CASSRGPNLNEQFF.

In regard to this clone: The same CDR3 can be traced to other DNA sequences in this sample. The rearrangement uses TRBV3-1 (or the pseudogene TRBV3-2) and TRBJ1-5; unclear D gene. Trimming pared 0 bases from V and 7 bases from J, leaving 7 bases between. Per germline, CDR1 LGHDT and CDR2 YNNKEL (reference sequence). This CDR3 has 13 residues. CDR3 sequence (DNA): TGTGCCAGCAGCCAAGATCAGCGGCAGCCCCAGCATTTT. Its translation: CASSQDQRQPQHF.

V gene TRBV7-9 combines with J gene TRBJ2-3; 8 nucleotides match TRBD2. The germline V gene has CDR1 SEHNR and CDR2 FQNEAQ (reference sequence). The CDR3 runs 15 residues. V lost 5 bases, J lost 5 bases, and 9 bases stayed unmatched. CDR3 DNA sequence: TGTGCCAGCAGCCTACAATCCGGGGGGGTAGATACGCAGTATTTT. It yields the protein CASSLQSGGVDTQYF.

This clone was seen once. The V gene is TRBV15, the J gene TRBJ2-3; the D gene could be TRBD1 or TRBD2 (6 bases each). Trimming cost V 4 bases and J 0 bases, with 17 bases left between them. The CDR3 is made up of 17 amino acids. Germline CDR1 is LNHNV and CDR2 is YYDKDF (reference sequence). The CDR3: CATSTDRSGASTDTQYF. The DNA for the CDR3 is TGTGCCACCAGCACCGACAGGTCGGGGGCGAGCACAGATACGCAGTATTTT.

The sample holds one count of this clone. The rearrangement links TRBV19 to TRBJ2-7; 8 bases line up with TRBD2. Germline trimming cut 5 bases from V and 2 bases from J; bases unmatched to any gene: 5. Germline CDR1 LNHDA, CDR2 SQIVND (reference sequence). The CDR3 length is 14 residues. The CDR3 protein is CASSPAGGAYEQYF. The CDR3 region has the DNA TGTGCCAGTAGTCCTGCGGGGGGTGCCTACGAGCAGTACTTC. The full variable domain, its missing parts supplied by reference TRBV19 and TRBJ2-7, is DGGITQSPKYLFRKEGQNVTLSCEQNLNHDAMYWYRQDPGQGLRLIYYSQIVNDFQKGDIAEGYSVSREKKESFPLTVTSAQKNPTAFYLCASSPAGGAYEQYFGPGTRLTVT.

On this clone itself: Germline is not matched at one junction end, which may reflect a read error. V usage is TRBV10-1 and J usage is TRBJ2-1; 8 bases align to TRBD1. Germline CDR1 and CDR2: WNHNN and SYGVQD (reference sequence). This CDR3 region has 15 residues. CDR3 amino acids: CASSESAGGYSEQFF. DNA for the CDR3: TGCGCCAGCAGTGAGTCCGCAGGGGGCTACAGTGAGCAGTTCTTC.

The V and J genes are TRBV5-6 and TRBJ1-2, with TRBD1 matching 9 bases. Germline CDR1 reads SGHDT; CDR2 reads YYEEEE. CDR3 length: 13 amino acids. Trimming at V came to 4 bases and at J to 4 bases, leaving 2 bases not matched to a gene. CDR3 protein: CASSRDRAYGYTF. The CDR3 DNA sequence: TGTGCCAGCAGCCGGGACAGGGCCTATGGCTACACCTTC. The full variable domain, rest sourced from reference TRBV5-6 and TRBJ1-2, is DAGVTQSPTHLIKTRGQQVTLRCSPKSGHDTVSWYQQALGQGPQFIFQYYEEEERQRGNFPDRFSGHQFPNYSSELNVNALLLGDSALYLCASSRDRAYGYTFGSGTRLTVV.

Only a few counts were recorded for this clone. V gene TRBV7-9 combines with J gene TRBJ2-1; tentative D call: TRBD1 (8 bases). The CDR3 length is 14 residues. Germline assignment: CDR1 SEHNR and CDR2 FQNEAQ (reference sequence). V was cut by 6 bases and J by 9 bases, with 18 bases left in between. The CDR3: CASSFWTGRAEQFF. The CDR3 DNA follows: TGTGCCAGCAGTTTCTGGACAGGGAGGGCTGAGCAGTTCTTC.

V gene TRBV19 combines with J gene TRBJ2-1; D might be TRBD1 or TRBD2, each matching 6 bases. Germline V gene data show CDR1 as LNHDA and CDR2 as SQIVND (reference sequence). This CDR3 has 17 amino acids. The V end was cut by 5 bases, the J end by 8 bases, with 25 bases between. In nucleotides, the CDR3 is TGTGCCAGTAGTTCAACCTTCCGGGACTGGGGGACACATGAGCAGTTCTTC. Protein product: CASSSTFRDWGTHEQFF.

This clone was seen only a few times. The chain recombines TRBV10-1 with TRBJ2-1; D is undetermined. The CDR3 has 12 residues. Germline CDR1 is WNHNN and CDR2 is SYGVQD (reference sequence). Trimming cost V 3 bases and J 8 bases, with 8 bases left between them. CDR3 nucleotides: TGCGCCAGCAGTGACCCGGGCGATGAGCAGTTCTTC. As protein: CASSDPGDEQFF.

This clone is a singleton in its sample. CDR3 coding DNA: TGCGCCAGCAGCCTGGGAGGGTCCAGCGAGCAGTACTTC. This sequence encodes CASSLGGSSEQYF. The chain employs TRBV5-1 and TRBJ2-7; 7 bases agree with TRBD2. The V gene's germline CDR1 is SGHRS and CDR2 YFSETQ. The trim removed 4 bases at V and 6 bases at J, leaving 7 bases unmatched. The length of the CDR3 is 13 residues. Supplemented by reference TRBV5-1 and TRBJ2-7, the full variable domain reads KAGVTQTPRYLIKTRGQQVTLSCSPISGHRSVSWYQQTPGQGLQFLFEYFSETQRNKGNFPGRFSGRQFSNSRSEMNVSTLELGDSALYLCASSLGGSSEQYFGPGTRLTVT.

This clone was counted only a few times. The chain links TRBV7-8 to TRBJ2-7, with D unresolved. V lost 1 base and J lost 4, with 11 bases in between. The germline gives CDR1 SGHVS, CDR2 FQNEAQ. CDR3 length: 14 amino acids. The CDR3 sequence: CASSLDARPYEQYF. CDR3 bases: TGTGCCAGCAGCTTAGACGCCAGGCCTTACGAGCAGTACTTC.

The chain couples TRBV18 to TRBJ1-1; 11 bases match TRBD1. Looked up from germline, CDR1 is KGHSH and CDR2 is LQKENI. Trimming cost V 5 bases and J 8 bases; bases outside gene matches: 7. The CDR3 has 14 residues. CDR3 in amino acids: CASSARTGGAEAFF. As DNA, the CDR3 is TGTGCCAGCTCAGCTAGGACAGGGGGCGCAGAAGCTTTCTTT.

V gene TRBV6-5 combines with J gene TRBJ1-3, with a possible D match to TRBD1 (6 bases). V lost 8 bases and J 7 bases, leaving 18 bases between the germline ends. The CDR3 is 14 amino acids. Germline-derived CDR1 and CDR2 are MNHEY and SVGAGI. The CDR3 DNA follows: TGTGCCAGCGGACGCACCGGGACACCGAACACCATATATTTT. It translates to CASGRTGTPNTIYF.

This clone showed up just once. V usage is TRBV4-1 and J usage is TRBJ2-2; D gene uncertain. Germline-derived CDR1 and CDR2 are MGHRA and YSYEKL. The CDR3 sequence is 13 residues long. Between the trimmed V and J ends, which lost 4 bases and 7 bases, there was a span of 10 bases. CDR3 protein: CASSRPFGGELFF. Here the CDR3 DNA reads TGCGCCAGCAGCCGACCCTTCGGCGGGGAGCTGTTTTTT.

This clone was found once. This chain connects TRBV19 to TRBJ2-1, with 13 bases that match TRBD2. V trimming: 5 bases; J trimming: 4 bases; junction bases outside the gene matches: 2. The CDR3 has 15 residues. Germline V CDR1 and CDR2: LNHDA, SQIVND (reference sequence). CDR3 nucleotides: TGTGCCAGTAGTTTACTAGCGGGGGGGTACAATGAGCAGTTCTTC. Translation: CASSLLAGGYNEQFF.

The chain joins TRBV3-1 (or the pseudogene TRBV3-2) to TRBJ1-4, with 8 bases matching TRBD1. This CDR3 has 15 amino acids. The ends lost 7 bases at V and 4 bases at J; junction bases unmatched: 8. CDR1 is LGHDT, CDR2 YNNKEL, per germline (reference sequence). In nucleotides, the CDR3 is TGTGCCAGCACGCCGACAGGGGCCATTAATGAAAAACTGTTTTTT. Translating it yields CASTPTGAINEKLFF.

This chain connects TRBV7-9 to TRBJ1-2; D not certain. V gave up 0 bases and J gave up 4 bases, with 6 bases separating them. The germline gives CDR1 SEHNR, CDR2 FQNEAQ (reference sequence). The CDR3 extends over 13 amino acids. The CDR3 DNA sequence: TGTGCCAGCAGCTTAGCGGCAGTCTATGGCTACACCTTC. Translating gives CASSLAAVYGYTF.

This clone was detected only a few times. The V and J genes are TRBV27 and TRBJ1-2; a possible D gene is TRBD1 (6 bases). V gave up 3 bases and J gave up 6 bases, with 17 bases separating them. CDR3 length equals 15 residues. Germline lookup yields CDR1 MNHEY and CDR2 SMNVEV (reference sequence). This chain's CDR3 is CASSFSGGHFNGYTF. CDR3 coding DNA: TGTGCCAGCAGTTTCTCCGGGGGGCACTTTAATGGCTACACCTTC.

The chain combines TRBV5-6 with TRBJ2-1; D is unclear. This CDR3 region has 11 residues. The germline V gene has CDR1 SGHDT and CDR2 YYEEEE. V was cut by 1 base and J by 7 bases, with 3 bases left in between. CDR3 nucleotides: TGTGCCAGCAGCTTGAGGAATGAGCAGTTCTTC. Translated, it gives CASSLRNEQFF.

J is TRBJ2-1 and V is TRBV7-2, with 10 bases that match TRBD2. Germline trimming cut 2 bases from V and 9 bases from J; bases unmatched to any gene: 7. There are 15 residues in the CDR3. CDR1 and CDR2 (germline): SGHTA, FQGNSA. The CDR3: CASSLQRGGLGEQFF. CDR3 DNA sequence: TGTGCCAGCAGCTTACAGCGGGGGGGTTTGGGTGAGCAGTTCTTC. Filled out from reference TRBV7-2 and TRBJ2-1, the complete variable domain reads GAGVSQSPSNKVTEKGKDVELRCDPISGHTALYWYRQSLGQGLEFLIYFQGNSAPDKSGLPSDRFSAERTGGSVSTLTIQRTQQEDSAVYLCASSLQRGGLGEQFFGPGTRLTVL.

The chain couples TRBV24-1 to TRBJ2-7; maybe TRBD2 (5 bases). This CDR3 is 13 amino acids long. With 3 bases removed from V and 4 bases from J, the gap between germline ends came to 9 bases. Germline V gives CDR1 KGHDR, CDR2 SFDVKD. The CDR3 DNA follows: TGTGCCACCAGTGATCGGACTGGGTACGAGCAGTACTTC. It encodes CATSDRTGYEQYF.

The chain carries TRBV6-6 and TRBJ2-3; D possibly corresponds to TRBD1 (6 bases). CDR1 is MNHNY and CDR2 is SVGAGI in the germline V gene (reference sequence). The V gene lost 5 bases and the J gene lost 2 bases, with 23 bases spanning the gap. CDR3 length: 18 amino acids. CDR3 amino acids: CASSPWSAFQGLTDTQYF. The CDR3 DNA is TGTGCCAGCAGTCCCTGGTCTGCGTTCCAGGGGCTCACAGATACGCAGTATTTT.

CDR3 coding DNA: TGTGCCAGCGCTACCGTGGGAGGCGGCTACACCTTC. It codes for CASATVGGGYTF. This chain connects TRBV27 to TRBJ1-2, with unresolved D. The germline V gene has CDR1 MNHEY and CDR2 SMNVEV (reference sequence). V dropped 8 bases and J dropped 8 bases, with 15 bases sitting between them. The CDR3 extends over 12 amino acids.